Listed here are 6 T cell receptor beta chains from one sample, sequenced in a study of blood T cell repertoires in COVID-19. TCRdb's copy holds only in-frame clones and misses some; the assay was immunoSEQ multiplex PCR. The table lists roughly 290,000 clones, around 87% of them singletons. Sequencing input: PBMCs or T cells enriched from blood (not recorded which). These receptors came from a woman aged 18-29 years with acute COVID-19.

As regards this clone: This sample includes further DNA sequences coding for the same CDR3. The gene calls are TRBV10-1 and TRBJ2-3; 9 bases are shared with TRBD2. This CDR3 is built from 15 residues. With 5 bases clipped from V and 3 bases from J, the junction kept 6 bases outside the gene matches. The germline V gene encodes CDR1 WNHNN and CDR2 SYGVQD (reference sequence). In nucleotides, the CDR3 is TGCGCCAGCAGTTTAGCGGGAGTTTCTACAGATACGCAGTATTTT. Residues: CASSLAGVSTDTQYF.

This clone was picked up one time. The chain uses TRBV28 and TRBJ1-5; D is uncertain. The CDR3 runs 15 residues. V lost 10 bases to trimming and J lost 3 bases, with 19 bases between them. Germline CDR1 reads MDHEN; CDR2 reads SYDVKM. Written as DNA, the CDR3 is TGTGCCACCTCCGCGAGGGTTAACAACAATCAGCCCCAGCATTTT. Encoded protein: CATSARVNNNQPQHF.

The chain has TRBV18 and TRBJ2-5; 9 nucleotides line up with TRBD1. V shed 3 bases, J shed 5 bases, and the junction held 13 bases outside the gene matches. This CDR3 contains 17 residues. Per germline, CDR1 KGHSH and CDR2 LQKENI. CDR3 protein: CASSPILQGAKGETQYF. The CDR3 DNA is TGTGCCAGCTCACCCATTCTACAGGGGGCCAAGGGGGAGACCCAGTACTTC.

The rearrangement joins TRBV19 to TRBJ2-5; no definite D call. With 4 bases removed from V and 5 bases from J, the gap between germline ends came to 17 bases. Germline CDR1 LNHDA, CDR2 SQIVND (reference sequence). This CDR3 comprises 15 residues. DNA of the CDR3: TGTGCCAGTAGTAGCCCCGGATGGTCGAGGGAGACCCAGTACTTC. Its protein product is CASSSPGWSRETQYF.

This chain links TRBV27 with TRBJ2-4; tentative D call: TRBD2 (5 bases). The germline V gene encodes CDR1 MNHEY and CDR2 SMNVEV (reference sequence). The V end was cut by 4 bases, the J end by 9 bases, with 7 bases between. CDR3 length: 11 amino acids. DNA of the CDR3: TGTGCCAGCAGTTCCGCGGGCATTCAGTACTTC. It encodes CASSSAGIQYF.

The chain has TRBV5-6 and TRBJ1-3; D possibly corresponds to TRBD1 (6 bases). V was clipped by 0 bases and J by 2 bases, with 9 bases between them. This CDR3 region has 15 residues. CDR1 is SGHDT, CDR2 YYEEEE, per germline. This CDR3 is CASSLAAGAGNTIYF. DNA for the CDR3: TGTGCCAGCAGCTTGGCGGCAGGGGCTGGAAACACCATATATTTT.